The 20 T cell receptor beta chains presented below share a single source sample, sequenced in a study of OX40 agonist ivuxolimab in advanced cancers. Clones were sequenced by immunoSEQ multiplex PCR, and TCRdb holds only the in-frame ones, with some missing. Of some 34,000 clones detected, approximately 84% appear once; the ten largest clones hold approximately 21%. Sequences were derived from CD4+ or CD8+ T cells sorted from blood, sampled in a trial of the OX40 agonist ivuxolimab. The receptors shown here come from an adult with an advanced solid tumor such as melanoma, head and neck, liver or kidney cancer.

The chain uses TRBV7-8 and TRBJ1-5; a possible D gene is TRBD1 (5 bases). The ends were cut back, 5 bases at V and 7 bases at J, with 21 bases in the middle. This CDR3 has 16 residues. Germline V gene lookup returns CDR1 SGHVS and CDR2 FQNEAQ. The CDR3 region is CASSRMLRENHQPQHF. CDR3 DNA sequence: TGTGCCAGCAGCCGGATGCTCAGGGAAAATCACCAGCCCCAGCATTTT.

The chain links TRBV13 to TRBJ2-1; 7 bases are a match to TRBD1. In germline, CDR1 is PRHDT, CDR2 FYEKMQ (reference sequence). The V and J ends lost 7 bases and 9 bases, in that order; junction bases with no gene match: 15. CDR3 length: 15 residues. CDR3 nucleotide sequence: TGTGCCAGCACCTCAGGGGCAGGGGGATATATTGAGCAGTTCTTC. This translates into CASTSGAGGYIEQFF. The full variable domain, completed using reference TRBV13 and TRBJ2-1, is AAGVIQSPRHLIKEKRETATLKCYPIPRHDTVYWYQQGPGQDPQFLISFYEKMQSDKGSIPDRFSAQQFSDYHSELNMSSLELGDSALYFCASTSGAGGYIEQFFGPGTRLTVL.

The chain links TRBV4-1 to TRBJ2-1; TRBD2 matches at 7 bases. Trimming removed 3 bases from V and 6 bases from J; junction bases left unmatched: 8. This CDR3 spans 15 amino acids. The germline V gene encodes CDR1 MGHRA and CDR2 YSYEKL. CDR3 DNA sequence: TGCGCCAGCAGCCATCCTACTAGCGCCGGCAATGAGCAGTTCTTC. It encodes CASSHPTSAGNEQFF.

The V call is TRBV27, the J call TRBJ2-5; D might be TRBD1 or TRBD2, each matching 6 bases. The germline CDR1 and CDR2 sequences are MNHEY and SMNVEV (reference sequence). Trimming cost V 8 bases and J 4 bases, with 17 bases left between them. This CDR3 has 14 amino acids. The CDR3 DNA sequence: TGTGCCAGCGTAGGACGTGGGGGGCGAGAGACCCAGTACTTC. Amino acid sequence: CASVGRGGRETQYF.

The rearrangement links TRBV7-3 to TRBJ2-7; 8 bases match TRBD2. V gave up 4 bases and J gave up 7 bases; unmatched junction bases: 9. The CDR3 extends over 14 amino acids. Germline V lookup: CDR1 SGHTA, CDR2 FQGTGA. The CDR3 loop is CASSSSGAGAEQYF. The CDR3 region has the DNA TGTGCCAGCAGCTCCTCAGGAGCGGGAGCTGAGCAGTACTTC.

The V gene is TRBV5-1, the J gene TRBJ2-3; D unclear. Germline V CDR1 and CDR2: SGHRS, YFSETQ. The CDR3 spans 15 residues. V gave up 4 bases and J gave up 4 bases, with 16 bases separating them. This CDR3 reads CASSPEDPVADTQYF. CDR3 in DNA: TGCGCCAGCAGCCCCGAAGATCCGGTTGCAGATACGCAGTATTTT.

The J gene is TRBJ1-4, the V gene TRBV10-3; a weak D match, TRBD1 (6 bases). The CDR3 is made up of 13 amino acids. The V gene's germline CDR1 is ENHRY and CDR2 SYGVKD. The V end was cut by 10 bases, the J end by 8 bases, with 17 bases between. In DNA form, the CDR3 reads TGTGCCACCTCGGACAGCGAGGAGGAAAAACTGTTTTTT. Translating it yields CATSDSEEEKLFF.

The CDR3, as DNA: TGTGCCAGCAGCGCTAGCCTCAGGGGGCTTGCCAAAAACATTCAGTACTTC. Its protein is CASSASLRGLAKNIQYF. The chain has TRBV7-8 and TRBJ2-4; the match to TRBD1 covers 8 bases. Looked up from germline, CDR1 is SGHVS and CDR2 is FQNEAQ. The length of the CDR3 is 17 residues. The ends lost 5 bases at V and 1 base at J; junction bases unmatched: 10.

The CDR3 reads CASSSGRRGDNEQYF. CDR3 DNA sequence: TGTGCCAGCAGCTCTGGGCGGCGGGGGGACAACGAGCAGTACTTC. The chain links TRBV7-9 to TRBJ2-7; 8 bases match TRBD2. Germline assignment: CDR1 SEHNR and CDR2 FQNEAQ (reference sequence). CDR3 size: 15 residues. Losses at the gene ends were 4 bases for V and 5 bases for J; bases not matched to a gene: 10.

The chain uses TRBV28 and TRBJ1-5, with D hard to call. Germline assignment: CDR1 MDHEN and CDR2 SYDVKM. Trimming took off 3 bases at V and 3 bases at J, with 12 bases between the two ends. The length of the CDR3 is 15 residues. The CDR3 reads CASSFSTDDNQPQHF. For the CDR3, the DNA is TGTGCCAGCAGTTTTTCGACGGACGACAATCAGCCCCAGCATTTT.

V usage is TRBV23-1 and J usage is TRBJ2-7, with D uncertain. TRBV23-1 is an ORF; its function is uncertain. V lost 4 bases and J lost 0, with 13 bases in between. The CDR3 has 15 amino acids. CDR3 loop: CASSLIGGLSYEQYF. Written as DNA, the CDR3 is TGCGCCAGCAGTCTTATAGGCGGCCTCTCCTACGAGCAGTACTTC.

This clone was observed a single time. The V call is TRBV6-6, the J call TRBJ1-2; D gene uncertain. The V end was cut by 4 bases, the J end by 3 bases, with 9 bases between. This CDR3 is 13 amino acids long. The germline V gene encodes CDR1 MNHNY and CDR2 SVGAGI (reference sequence). The CDR3 nucleotides are TGTGCCAGCAGTTCCTTGCTATACTATGGCTACACCTTC. Translating it yields CASSSLLYYGYTF.

This clone was observed a few times. The rearrangement uses TRBV15 and TRBJ2-1; 13 nucleotides align to TRBD2. This CDR3 region has 16 residues. Germline assignment: CDR1 LNHNV and CDR2 YYDKDF (reference sequence). With 5 bases clipped from V and 5 bases from J, the junction kept 6 bases outside the gene matches. This CDR3 reads CATSGTSGRADNEQFF. CDR3 DNA sequence: TGTGCCACCAGCGGAACTAGCGGGAGGGCCGACAATGAGCAGTTCTTC. The full variable domain, with the rest looked up from reference TRBV15 and TRBJ2-1, is DAMVIQNPRYQVTQFGKPVTLSCSQTLNHNVMYWYQQKSSQAPKLLFHYYDKDFNNEADTPDNFQSRRPNTSFCFLDIRSPGLGDTAMYLCATSGTSGRADNEQFFGPGTRLTVL.

This clone was seen only once. The genes are TRBV6-5 and TRBJ2-1; D possibly corresponds to TRBD2 (5 bases). With 0 bases removed from V and 4 bases from J, the gap between germline ends came to 10 bases. The length of the CDR3 is 15 residues. The germline V gene encodes CDR1 MNHEY and CDR2 SVGAGI. CDR3 nucleotide sequence: TGTGCCAGCAGTTACTCAACCAGCGGATACAATGAGCAGTTCTTC. Amino acid sequence: CASSYSTSGYNEQFF.

The chain is built from TRBV6-5 and TRBJ1-1, with 7 bases aligning to TRBD1. Germline loops: CDR1 MNHEY, CDR2 SVGAGI. Germline trimming cut 6 bases from V and 1 base from J; bases unmatched to any gene: 5. CDR3 size: 14 residues. CDR3 sequence: CASRPGGGNTEAFF. The CDR3 DNA reads TGTGCCAGCAGGCCAGGGGGAGGGAACACTGAAGCTTTCTTT.

The chain carries TRBV10-1 and TRBJ2-3; 8 nucleotides agree with TRBD2. The CDR3 loop spans 15 amino acids. CDR1 and CDR2 from the germline V gene are WNHNN and SYGVQD (reference sequence). V shed 0 bases and J 6 bases; nucleotides not matched to a gene: 5. The CDR3 loop is CASSESAGGLDTQYF. The CDR3 nucleotides read TGCGCCAGCAGTGAGTCGGCGGGAGGCCTGGATACGCAGTATTTT.

The V and J genes are TRBV7-8 and TRBJ1-2; a weak D match, TRBD1 (5 bases). Trimming cost V 5 bases and J 3 bases, with 13 bases left between them. The germline V gene has CDR1 SGHVS and CDR2 FQNEAQ. This CDR3 is 14 amino acids long. The CDR3 loop reads CASSPLGRDYGYTF. The CDR3 coding sequence is TGTGCCAGCAGCCCCTTGGGCAGGGACTATGGCTACACCTTC. Supplemented by reference TRBV7-8 and TRBJ1-2, the full variable domain reads GAGVSQSPRYKVAKRGQDVALRCDPISGHVSLFWYQQALGQGPEFLTYFQNEAQLDKSGLPSDRFFAERPEGSVSTLKIQRTQQEDSAVYLCASSPLGRDYGYTFGSGTRLTVV.

This clone is categorized as medium-sized. J is TRBJ2-7 and V is TRBV11-2; D remains unclear. This CDR3 spans 14 amino acids. The ends were cut back, 7 bases at V and 2 bases at J, with 15 bases in the middle. The germline gives CDR1 SGHAT, CDR2 FQNNGV. The DNA of the CDR3 is TGTGCCAGCAAGCCTGACCCCCCAACCTACGAGCAGTACTTC. Protein product: CASKPDPPTYEQYF.

The CDR3, as DNA: TGTGCCAGCAGCTTTTTCGGACAGGGGGACACTGAAGCTTTCTTT. This gives the protein CASSFFGQGDTEAFF. This sequence joins TRBV7-9 and TRBJ1-1, with 10 bases aligning to TRBD1. The germline CDR1 and CDR2 sequences are SEHNR and FQNEAQ (reference sequence). Trimming at V came to 3 bases and at J to 3 bases, leaving 4 bases not matched to a gene. The CDR3 has 15 amino acids.

J is TRBJ2-7 and V is TRBV13; D gene unclear. The CDR3 extends over 14 amino acids. The germline CDR1 and CDR2 sequences are PRHDT and FYEKMQ (reference sequence). The V end was cut by 3 bases, the J end by 2 bases, with 11 bases between. The CDR3 DNA follows: TGTGCCAGCAGCTTCGTGGGCCGACCCTACGAGCAGTACTTC. Encoded protein: CASSFVGRPYEQYF.